This T cell receptor beta chain was sequenced in a study of control samples from healthy donors and cancer patients. Germline CDR1 is SNHLY and CDR2 is FYNNEI. This CDR3 is 13 amino acids long. V was shortened by 4 bases and J by 7 bases, with 11 bases between the two germline ends. Here immunoSEQ multiplex PCR was the method, and the copy in TCRdb shows in-frame clones only, minus some. This table holds around 120,000 clones, roughly 91% found once. The V call is TRBV2, the J call TRBJ2-1; D ambiguous. Sequencing was performed on PBMCs. The receptor was isolated from a man aged 50 to 60 with head and neck cancer. This CDR3 reads CASSAGRNNEQFF. Written as DNA, the CDR3 is TGTGCCAGCAGTGCAGGCAGAAATAATGAGCAGTTCTTC.